A single sample is the source of the 20 T cell receptor beta chains below, sequenced in a study of shared clonotypes between healthy human individuals. Some clones are missing from TCRdb's copy, which holds only in-frame ones; the method was immunoSEQ multiplex PCR. The sample lists about 2 million clones, over 85% occurring once. The sequencing sample was made of naive CD4+ T cells sorted from blood. The subset here: CD45RA+ positively selected. Source of these receptors: a man younger than 35 in good health.

The gene calls are TRBV6-5 and TRBJ1-2; no reliable D call. Trimming cost V 8 bases and J 5 bases, with 18 bases left between them. Germline V CDR1 and CDR2: MNHEY, SVGAGI. The CDR3 is 14 amino acids. The CDR3 loop reads CASATSAGAYGYTF. Written as DNA, the CDR3 is TGTGCCAGCGCGACTTCGGCCGGAGCGTATGGCTACACCTTC.

Worth noting for this clone: Distinct nucleotide sequences in the sample also encode this CDR3. The chain has TRBV7-9 and TRBJ2-7, with D possibly called TRBD1 or TRBD2 (5 bases each). From germline, CDR1 is SEHNR and CDR2 FQNEAQ (reference sequence). The CDR3 is 13 residues long. With 4 bases removed from V and 3 bases from J, the gap between germline ends came to 10 bases. CDR3 amino acids: CASSSSGGYEQYF. CDR3 DNA: TGTGCCAGCAGCTCTTCTGGGGGCTACGAGCAGTACTTC.

The chain employs TRBV19 and TRBJ2-7, with D possibly being TRBD1 or TRBD2 (5 bases each). The CDR3 covers 16 residues. Germline V gene sequence: CDR1 LNHDA, CDR2 SQIVND (reference sequence). Trimming took off 6 bases at V and 2 bases at J, with 20 bases between the two ends. CDR3 nucleotide sequence: TGTGCCAGTAGGTCCTCGGCCGGGACCGGCACCTACGAGCAGTACTTC. Its translation: CASRSSAGTGTYEQYF.

This clone has a single count. V usage is TRBV27 and J usage is TRBJ1-6; D perhaps matches TRBD1 (5 bases). Trimming cost V 7 bases and J 8 bases, with 15 bases left between them. Germline CDR1 reads MNHEY; CDR2 reads SMNVEV (reference sequence). CDR3 length: 14 residues. This CDR3 is CASTPDGTHSPLHF. CDR3 DNA sequence: TGTGCCAGCACCCCAGACGGGACCCATTCACCCCTCCACTTT.

The chain has TRBV11-2 and TRBJ1-6; D is undetermined. V shed 1 base and J shed 5 bases, with 9 bases lying between them. CDR3 length: 15 amino acids. Looked up from germline, CDR1 is SGHAT and CDR2 is FQNNGV. CDR3: CASSLVGQNNSPLHF. CDR3 nucleotides: TGTGCCAGCAGCTTAGTAGGTCAAAATAATTCACCCCTCCACTTT.

V usage is TRBV7-9 and J usage is TRBJ1-1; no firm D call. V was clipped by 3 bases and J by 1 base, with 18 bases between them. Germline V gene data show CDR1 as SEHNR and CDR2 as FQNEAQ (reference sequence). This CDR3 is 17 amino acids long. CDR3 in DNA: TGTGCCAGCAGCTTCTCCTCCCCAGGTTCTTCGAACACTGAAGCTTTCTTT. Translated: CASSFSSPGSSNTEAFF. Complete variable domain (other parts from reference TRBV7-9 and TRBJ1-1): DTGVSQNPRHKITKRGQNVTFRCDPISEHNRLYWYRQTLGQGPEFLTYFQNEAQLEKSRLLSDRFSAERPKGSFSTLEIQRTEQGDSAMYLCASSFSSPGSSNTEAFFGQGTRLTVV.

Remarks on this clone: Given a much more abundant clone one base away, this may be a read error. The rearrangement uses TRBV6-6 and TRBJ2-7; a possible D gene is TRBD1 (5 bases). CDR3 length equals 11 residues. Germline V gene data show CDR1 as MNHNY and CDR2 as SVGAGI (reference sequence). The V end lost 7 bases, the J end lost 2 bases, and 6 bases lay between the germline ends. The CDR3 nucleotides read TGTGCCAGCACAGGGACCTACGAGCAGTACTTC. Translation: CASTGTYEQYF.

The table lists this clone with a count of one. The chain uses TRBV28 and TRBJ2-1; D call uncertain. The ends were cut back, 4 bases at V and 1 base at J, with 14 bases in the middle. The V gene's germline CDR1 is MDHEN and CDR2 SYDVKM. CDR3 size: 16 residues. The CDR3 DNA reads TGTGCCAGCAGTTCAACCGGCCTGGGGTCCTACAATGAGCAGTTCTTC. Translating gives CASSSTGLGSYNEQFF.

The chain carries TRBV9 and TRBJ2-7, with 9 nucleotides matching TRBD1. Germline CDR1 is SGDLS and CDR2 is YYNGEE. Trimming took 3 bases from V and 6 from J; bases not matched to a gene: 10. The CDR3 is 15 residues long. CDR3 loop: CASSETGGQMVEQYF. CDR3 nucleotides: TGTGCCAGCAGCGAAACAGGGGGCCAGATGGTCGAGCAGTACTTC.

Concerning this clone itself: Other nucleotide sequences in the sample specify the same CDR3. V gene TRBV19 combines with J gene TRBJ2-7; TRBD1 matches 11 bases. This CDR3 spans 14 amino acids. Trimming took 4 bases from V and 4 from J; bases not matched to a gene: 3. Germline values: CDR1 LNHDA, CDR2 SQIVND (reference sequence). CDR3 sequence (DNA): TGTGCCAGTAGTAGGGGACAGGGGGGATACGAGCAGTACTTC. The encoded protein is CASSRGQGGYEQYF. Full variable domain (outside the CDR3, taken from reference TRBV19 and TRBJ2-7): DGGITQSPKYLFRKEGQNVTLSCEQNLNHDAMYWYRQDPGQGLRLIYYSQIVNDFQKGDIAEGYSVSREKKESFPLTVTSAQKNPTAFYLCASSRGQGGYEQYFGPGTRLTVT.

CDR3 coding DNA: TGTGCCAGCTCGCCTTTACCCGGGACAGGGGGCACGGACACTGAAGCTTTCTTT. As protein: CASSPLPGTGGTDTEAFF. The V call is TRBV18, the J call TRBJ1-1, with TRBD1 matching over 12 bases. The CDR3 is made up of 18 amino acids. CDR1 and CDR2 (germline): KGHSH, LQKENI. Unmatched junction bases numbered 14, after V lost 6 bases and J lost 3 bases. The complete variable domain, with remaining parts taken from reference TRBV18 and TRBJ1-1, reads NAGVMQNPRHLVRRRGQEARLRCSPMKGHSHVYWYRQLPEEGLKFMVYLQKENIIDESGMPKERFSAEFPKEGPSILRIQQVVRGDSAAYFCASSPLPGTGGTDTEAFFGQGTRLTVV.

The chain links TRBV6-1 to TRBJ1-2; TRBD1 aligns across 7 bases. Germline trimming cut 2 bases from V and 8 bases from J; bases unmatched to any gene: 8. The CDR3 totals 14 residues. Looked up from germline, CDR1 is MNHNS and CDR2 is SASEGT. The CDR3 DNA is TGTGCCAGCAGTGAAAAGGGGGCGGTTGACGGCTACACCTTC. Protein sequence: CASSEKGAVDGYTF.

This clone showed up just once. This chain connects TRBV30 to TRBJ1-3, with a tentative D call TRBD1 (5 bases). Germline V gene sequence: CDR1 GTSNPN, CDR2 SVGIG (reference sequence). V lost 1 base and J 0 bases, leaving 13 bases between the germline ends. The CDR3 consists of 16 residues. This chain's CDR3 is CAWSGAGPHSGNTIYF. CDR3 sequence (DNA): TGTGCCTGGAGTGGGGCAGGGCCGCACTCTGGAAACACCATATATTTT.

The chain employs TRBV6-6 and TRBJ2-2; D is possibly TRBD1 (5 bases). V lost 7 bases to trimming and J lost 5 bases, with 11 bases between them. The CDR3 is made up of 13 amino acids. Germline values: CDR1 MNHNY, CDR2 SVGAGI (reference sequence). The CDR3 DNA follows: TGTGCCAGCATCGACAGAACTACCGGGGAGCTGTTTTTT. This translates into CASIDRTTGELFF.

The chain links TRBV14 to TRBJ2-7, with 10 bases identical to TRBD2. Trimming took 4 bases from V and 1 from J; bases not matched to a gene: 7. This CDR3 comprises 16 residues. The germline V gene encodes CDR1 SGHDN and CDR2 FVKESK. CDR3 sequence reads: CASSRGPGLASYEQYF. The CDR3 DNA follows: TGTGCCAGCAGCCGGGGGCCGGGACTAGCGTCCTACGAGCAGTACTTC. The full variable domain, its missing parts supplied by reference TRBV14 and TRBJ2-7, is EAGVTQFPSHSVIEKGQTVTLRCDPISGHDNLYWYRRVMGKEIKFLLHFVKESKQDESGMPNNRFLAERTGGTYSTLKVQPAELEDSGVYFCASSRGPGLASYEQYFGPGTRLTVT.

The chain is built from TRBV7-9 and TRBJ2-2; 10 nucleotides agree with TRBD2. CDR3 length: 16 residues. Germline trimming cut 4 bases from V and 1 base from J; bases unmatched to any gene: 3. CDR1 is SEHNR and CDR2 is FQNEAQ in the germline V gene (reference sequence). The CDR3 DNA sequence: TGTGCCAGCAGCTCCTTAGCGGGGGGGAACACCGGGGAGCTGTTTTTT. It encodes CASSSLAGGNTGELFF.

The rearrangement uses TRBV5-4 and TRBJ2-6; D unresolved. The V end was cut by 1 base, the J end by 4 bases, with 9 bases between. This CDR3 has 15 amino acids. The germline V gene has CDR1 SGHNT and CDR2 YYREEE (reference sequence). CDR3 protein: CASSLPYSGANVLTF. DNA of the CDR3: TGTGCCAGCAGCTTGCCGTACTCCGGGGCCAACGTCCTGACTTTC.

The chain carries TRBV5-6 and TRBJ2-6; D is unclear. This CDR3 is built from 15 residues. The V gene lost 7 bases and the J gene lost 5 bases, with 16 bases spanning the gap. Per the germline V gene, CDR1 is SGHDT and CDR2 is YYEEEE. Written as DNA, the CDR3 is TGTGCCAGCTGTAGTGTCAATAGTCGGGCCAACGTCCTGACTTTC. Translating gives CASCSVNSRANVLTF.

The J gene is TRBJ1-1, the V gene TRBV29-1; perhaps TRBD1 as D (5 bases). The CDR3 has 15 amino acids. The germline CDR1 and CDR2 sequences are SQVTM and ANQGSEA. V lost 3 bases to trimming and J lost 4 bases, with 18 bases between them. Written as DNA, the CDR3 is TGCAGCGTTGATAAAGGGTCAGGGATGCTCACTGAAGCTTTCTTT. It yields the protein CSVDKGSGMLTEAFF.

This clone has a single count. The chain joins TRBV6-4 to TRBJ1-6; D is ambiguous. CDR3 length: 13 residues. The germline V and J ends were trimmed by 0 bases and 11 bases, with 8 bases remaining between them. The V gene's germline CDR1 is MRHNA and CDR2 SNTAGT. The CDR3 DNA reads TGTGCCAGCAGTGACTCGACGGGGACACCCCTCCACTTT. It yields the protein CASSDSTGTPLHF.